Following are 24 T cell receptor beta chains from one sample sequenced in a study of response to subunit inactivated influenza vaccine. Via MiXCR, TCRdb re-called the RT-PCR reads, giving one row per CDR3 protein. The sample includes 710,000 or so distinct CDR3 sequences, around 16% of them seen just once. The material was PBMCs from blood, obtained roughly 13 days after vaccination. The source of these receptors is a man in his forties or fifties who received an inactivated influenza vaccine.

Only a few counts were recorded for this clonotype. V is TRBV24-1 and J is TRBJ2-3; 7 bases map to TRBD2. V gave up 5 bases and J gave up 2 bases; unmatched junction bases: 6. The V gene's germline CDR1 is KGHDR and CDR2 SFDVKD. The CDR3 runs 15 residues. DNA for the CDR3: TGTGCCACCAGTGGATGGGGGGGGATCACAGATACGCAGTATTTT. It encodes CATSGWGGITDTQYF.

This clonotype was picked up a small number of times. This sequence joins TRBV14 and TRBJ2-1; D perhaps matches TRBD2 (6 bases). The ends were cut back, 2 bases at V and 2 bases at J, with 10 bases in the middle. The CDR3 is made up of 15 amino acids. The germline CDR1 and CDR2 sequences are SGHDN and FVKESK. The DNA for the CDR3 is TGTGCCAGCAGCCAATATTCTAGCGCCTACAATGAGCAGTTCTTC. It codes for CASSQYSSAYNEQFF. The variable domain in full, completed from reference TRBV14 and TRBJ2-1, reads EAGVTQFPSHSVIEKGQTVTLRCDPISGHDNLYWYRRVMGKEIKFLLHFVKESKQDESGMPNNRFLAERTGGTYSTLKVQPAELEDSGVYFCASSQYSSAYNEQFFGPGTRLTVL.

This clonotype was seen a handful of times. This chain's CDR3 is CASSEGTGNYEQYF. The CDR3 DNA sequence: TGTGCCAGCAGTGAAGGGACAGGGAACTACGAGCAGTACTTC. The J gene is TRBJ2-7, the V gene TRBV6-1; 8 nucleotides line up with TRBD1. The trim removed 1 base at V and 3 bases at J, leaving 2 bases unmatched. This CDR3 contains 14 residues. The germline V gene encodes CDR1 MNHNS and CDR2 SASEGT.

This clonotype was counted a few times. This rearrangement joins TRBV20-1 to TRBJ2-7, with TRBD2 identical over 7 bases. CDR1 is DFQATT, CDR2 SNEGSKA, per germline (reference sequence). The CDR3 is made up of 13 amino acids. V gave up 1 base and J gave up 7 bases; unmatched junction bases: 7. CDR3 nucleotide sequence: TGCAGTGCTAGAGTTGGCGGGAGAAGTGAGCAGTACTTC. Translation: CSARVGGRSEQYF.

The sample holds a few counts of this clonotype. The chain carries TRBV12-3 or TRBV12-4 and TRBJ1-3, with D hard to call. V lost 5 bases, J lost 4 bases, and 18 bases lay in between. The CDR3 spans 16 residues. CDR3 protein: CASSPEGRRVGNTIYF. Here the CDR3 DNA reads TGTGCCAGCAGTCCCGAGGGTAGAAGAGTAGGAAACACCATATATTTT.

This clonotype was seen repeatedly, ten times or more. The V call is TRBV6-1, the J call TRBJ2-2, with TRBD1 matching 7 bases. V was pared by 8 bases and J by 7 bases, with 7 bases of the junction left unmatched. Germline V gene sequence: CDR1 MNHNS, CDR2 SASEGT. CDR3 size: 13 residues. The CDR3 DNA follows: TGTGCCAGCCGACAGGGTGATTTCGGGGAGCTGTTTTTT. This encodes CASRQGDFGELFF.

This chain connects TRBV20-1 to TRBJ1-1, with D possibly being TRBD1 (5 bases). The CDR3 sequence is 12 residues long. V dropped 6 bases and J dropped 4 bases, with 12 bases sitting between them. Per the germline V gene, CDR1 is DFQATT and CDR2 is SNEGSKA (reference sequence). The CDR3 protein is CSAGVYATEAFF. Here the CDR3 DNA reads TGCAGTGCGGGGGTGTACGCCACTGAAGCTTTCTTT.

This sequence joins TRBV7-9 and TRBJ1-2; tentative D call: TRBD1 (5 bases). The length of the CDR3 is 16 residues. Germline CDR1 SEHNR, CDR2 FQNEAQ (reference sequence). V was shortened by 3 bases and J by 0 bases, with 14 bases between the two germline ends. CDR3 sequence: CASSFALGDANYGYTF. CDR3 sequence (DNA): TGTGCCAGCAGCTTTGCTCTGGGGGATGCTAACTATGGCTACACCTTC.

This clonotype was picked up a small number of times. V and J are TRBV12-3 or TRBV12-4 and TRBJ2-3; D is perhaps TRBD1 or TRBD2 (5 bases each). The ends were cut back, 6 bases at V and 12 bases at J, with 10 bases in the middle. The length of the CDR3 is 10 residues. CDR3 sequence reads: CASSRGDQYF. In DNA, the CDR3 is TGTGCCAGCAGCCGGGGCGATCAGTATTTT.

V and J are TRBV6-1 and TRBJ2-2, with a possible D match to TRBD1 (6 bases). Germline V CDR1 and CDR2: MNHNS, SASEGT. The CDR3 loop spans 15 amino acids. V was shortened by 2 bases and J by 4 bases, with 11 bases between the two germline ends. Written as DNA, the CDR3 is TGTGCCAGCAGTGAACGGGCAGGGGTCACCGGGGAGCTGTTTTTT. Its protein is CASSERAGVTGELFF.

The table lists this clonotype with a few counts. This chain joins TRBV6-2 or TRBV6-3 and TRBJ2-5; D is unresolved. V dropped 2 bases and J dropped 1 base, with 11 bases sitting between them. This CDR3 contains 15 residues. Looked up from germline, CDR1 is MNHEY and CDR2 is SVGEGT. CDR3 residues: CASSYPASSQETQYF. The CDR3 coding sequence is TGTGCCAGCAGTTACCCCGCCAGCTCCCAAGAGACCCAGTACTTC.

This clonotype occurred a few times. This rearrangement joins TRBV20-1 to TRBJ1-6; D might be TRBD1 (6 bases). The V gene's germline CDR1 is DFQATT and CDR2 SNEGSKA (reference sequence). V was trimmed by 2 bases and J by 4 bases, leaving 18 bases between them. The CDR3 consists of 17 residues. The CDR3 sequence: CSARPWTRGTYNSPLHF. CDR3 bases: TGCAGTGCTAGACCTTGGACGAGGGGGACTTATAATTCACCCCTCCACTTT.

This clonotype was seen a few times. The rearrangement joins TRBV7-2 to TRBJ2-7; 7 bases agree with TRBD2. The ends lost 2 bases at V and 6 bases at J; junction bases unmatched: 7. The CDR3 is made up of 14 amino acids. Germline V CDR1 and CDR2: SGHTA, FQGNSA. As DNA, the CDR3 is TGTGCCAGCAGCTTACGTGGGAGGGCCGGCGAGCAGTACTTC. Amino acids: CASSLRGRAGEQYF.

This clonotype was found a few times. The rearrangement links TRBV7-9 to TRBJ1-4; D call uncertain. Trimming removed 6 bases at V and 7 bases at J, with 15 bases between. Germline V lookup: CDR1 SEHNR, CDR2 FQNEAQ (reference sequence). The CDR3 spans 14 residues. The CDR3, as DNA: TGTGCCAGCAGGGAAACGCGGGATGGTGAAAAACTGTTTTTT. This gives the protein CASRETRDGEKLFF.

This clonotype was recorded many times. The rearrangement uses TRBV14 and TRBJ2-5, with a tentative D call TRBD2 (5 bases). V dropped 2 bases and J dropped 7 bases, with 11 bases sitting between them. The V gene's germline CDR1 is SGHDN and CDR2 FVKESK. The CDR3 spans 13 residues. The CDR3 protein is CASSQIGRGTQYF. For the CDR3, the DNA is TGTGCCAGCAGCCAAATTGGACGGGGGACCCAGTACTTC.

This clonotype has just a few counts. This chain uses TRBV7-3 with TRBJ2-3; 8 bases fit TRBD2. Germline trimming cut 5 bases from V and 4 bases from J; bases unmatched to any gene: 8. Germline CDR1 reads SGHTA; CDR2 reads FQGTGA. This CDR3 region has 15 residues. As DNA, the CDR3 is TGTGCCAGCAGCAAAAGCGGGAGTTGGTCAGATACGCAGTATTTT. It specifies CASSKSGSWSDTQYF.

The gene calls are TRBV7-6 and TRBJ2-1; D is perhaps TRBD1 or TRBD2 (5 bases each). This CDR3 spans 12 amino acids. Trimming cost V 7 bases and J 5 bases, with 9 bases left between them. From germline, CDR1 is SGHVS and CDR2 FNYEAQ. The CDR3 sequence: CASTRGDNEQFF. For the CDR3, the DNA is TGTGCCAGCACCCGGGGCGACAATGAGCAGTTCTTC.

The sample holds a few counts of this clonotype. This rearrangement joins TRBV24-1 to TRBJ2-1; either TRBD1 or TRBD2 may fit D (5 bases each). The V end was cut by 7 bases, the J end by 7 bases, with 16 bases between. CDR1 and CDR2 from the germline V gene are KGHDR and SFDVKD. The CDR3 contains 14 residues. Here the CDR3 reads CATSPGFEGNEQFF. CDR3 nucleotide sequence: TGTGCCACCAGCCCCGGGTTCGAGGGGAATGAGCAGTTCTTC.

This clonotype came up a few times. The chain employs TRBV3-1 and TRBJ2-3; 8 nucleotides match TRBD1. Trimming at V came to 2 bases and at J to 4 bases, leaving 8 bases not matched to a gene. The CDR3 contains 16 residues. Germline CDR1 LGHDT, CDR2 YNNKEL (reference sequence). CDR3 loop: CASSQLGQGAADTQYF. The CDR3 nucleotides read TGTGCCAGCAGCCAACTAGGGCAGGGGGCTGCAGATACGCAGTATTTT.

The table lists this clonotype with many counts. Germline is not matched at one junction end, which may reflect a read error. The chain uses TRBV5-1 and TRBJ2-5; a possible D gene is TRBD2 (5 bases). The CDR3 spans 13 residues. Looked up from germline, CDR1 is SGHRS and CDR2 is YFSETQ. CDR3 in amino acids: CASSLEVLETQYF. The CDR3 bases are TGTGCTAGCAGCTTAGAGGTTTTGGAGACCCAGTACTTC.

V is TRBV7-3 and J is TRBJ2-1; D ambiguous. The CDR3 consists of 11 residues. From germline, CDR1 is SGHTA and CDR2 FQGTGA. The ends were cut back, 5 bases at V and 13 bases at J, with 12 bases in the middle. The CDR3 spells CASSHSPEQFF. The CDR3 DNA reads TGTGCCAGCAGCCATTCCCCTGAACAGTTCTTC. The variable domain in full, with the rest retrieved from reference TRBV7-3 and TRBJ2-1, is GAGVSQTPSNKVTEKGKYVELRCDPISGHTALYWYRQSLGQGPEFLIYFQGTGAADDSGLPNDRFFAVRPEGSVSTLKIQRTERGDSAVYLCASSHSPEQFFGPGTRLTVL.

This clonotype was observed a few times. This chain joins TRBV7-8 and TRBJ2-2; D gene uncertain. The CDR3 spans 16 residues. V lost 2 bases, J lost 5 bases, and 15 bases lay in between. In germline, CDR1 is SGHVS, CDR2 FQNEAQ. This CDR3 is CASSLSEYHTTGELFF. CDR3 DNA: TGTGCCAGCAGCTTATCCGAGTACCATACAACCGGGGAGCTGTTTTTT.

Only a few counts were recorded for this clonotype. The chain recombines TRBV10-1 with TRBJ2-5; D is uncertain. Per germline, CDR1 WNHNN and CDR2 SYGVQD (reference sequence). V lost 0 bases to trimming and J lost 2 bases, with 7 bases between them. The CDR3 extends over 14 amino acids. CDR3 in amino acids: CASSESRRQETQYF. CDR3 sequence (DNA): TGCGCCAGCAGTGAGTCCCGGCGACAAGAGACCCAGTACTTC.

The table lists this clonotype with a few counts. The chain couples TRBV20-1 to TRBJ1-2; D may be TRBD1 (6 bases). Per the germline V gene, CDR1 is DFQATT and CDR2 is SNEGSKA (reference sequence). Between the trimmed V and J ends, which lost 3 bases and 8 bases, there was a span of 16 bases. The CDR3 sequence is 13 residues long. The CDR3 DNA sequence: TGCAGTGCTAGCCCGCAGGGGAGGTTGGGCTACACCTTC. It specifies CSASPQGRLGYTF.